The 14 T cell receptor beta chains listed next were all sequenced from one sample in a study of CD8 T cells in Susac syndrome. Reverse transcription of roughly 0.45 to 1 ug RNA was performed with random hexamers. TCRdb itself ran the immunoSEQ multiplex PCR reads through MiXCR, one entry per CDR3 protein. Of 150,000 to 200,000 distinct CDR3 sequences in the sample, under 95% were seen once. The source material was CD4+ T cells from PBMCs. Source of these receptors: a human donor with multiple sclerosis.

This sequence joins TRBV25-1 and TRBJ1-1, with D unclear. V was cut by 1 base and J by 8 bases, with 11 bases left in between. Germline CDR1 and CDR2: MGHDK and SYGVNS. This CDR3 spans 13 amino acids. CDR3: CASSELNGLEAFF. As DNA, the CDR3 is TGTGCCAGCAGTGAATTGAACGGACTGGAAGCTTTCTTT.

V and J are TRBV30 and TRBJ1-1; 8 bases are a match to TRBD1. The CDR3 runs to 13 residues. CDR1 and CDR2 (germline): GTSNPN, SVGIG (reference sequence). Unmatched junction bases numbered 2, after V lost 1 base and J lost 4 bases. In nucleotides, the CDR3 is TGTGCCTGGAGTGCGGACAGGGTCACTGAAGCTTTCTTT. Protein product: CAWSADRVTEAFF.

The gene calls are TRBV12-3 or TRBV12-4 and TRBJ2-2, with no clear D. V lost 2 bases to trimming and J lost 7 bases, with 8 bases between them. There are 13 residues in the CDR3. CDR3 in DNA: TGTGCCAGCAGTTTAAGACGTATCGGGGAGCTGTTTTTT. This encodes CASSLRRIGELFF.

The CDR3 is CASSLELDGGELFF. In DNA form, the CDR3 reads TGTGCCAGCAGCCTCGAACTAGATGGCGGGGAGCTGTTTTTT. The V gene is TRBV3-1, the J gene TRBJ2-2, with a possible D match to TRBD2 (5 bases). Germline lookup yields CDR1 LGHDT and CDR2 YNNKEL (reference sequence). Trimming removed 4 bases from V and 7 bases from J, with 13 bases in between. The CDR3 has 14 amino acids.

The chain joins TRBV9 to TRBJ2-3; D possibly corresponds to TRBD2 (7 bases). Deletions cut 3 bases from V and 0 bases from J, with 11 bases between. Germline assignment: CDR1 SGDLS and CDR2 YYNGEE. CDR3 length: 15 amino acids. The CDR3 here is CASSGGGHSTDTQYF. In DNA form, the CDR3 reads TGTGCCAGCAGCGGGGGGGGGCATAGCACAGATACGCAGTATTTT.

The rearrangement joins TRBV29-1 to TRBJ1-1; 8 nucleotides align to TRBD1. The CDR3 sequence is 17 residues long. The V gene's germline CDR1 is SQVTM and CDR2 ANQGSEA. Germline trimming cut 0 bases from V and 6 bases from J; bases unmatched to any gene: 15. CDR3 sequence (DNA): TGCAGCGTTGAAGATAGCGGTCCGCAGGGGGCGCTACCTGAAGCTTTCTTT. Amino acid sequence: CSVEDSGPQGALPEAFF. Full variable domain (rest looked up from reference TRBV29-1 and TRBJ1-1): SAVISQKPSRDICQRGTSLTIQCQVDSQVTMMFWYRQQPGQSLTLIATANQGSEATYESGFVIDKFPISRPNLTFSTLTVSNMSPEDSSIYLCSVEDSGPQGALPEAFFGQGTRLTVV.

The chain employs TRBV3-1 and TRBJ2-5; TRBD2 matches at 7 bases. The CDR3 has 15 amino acids. Germline CDR1 reads LGHDT; CDR2 reads YNNKEL (reference sequence). With V trimmed by 4 bases and J by 1 base, 6 bases remained unmatched. Here the CDR3 DNA reads TGTGCCAGCAGCCGACGGACTAGTCTCCAAGAGACCCAGTACTTC. Protein: CASSRRTSLQETQYF.

The CDR3 is CASSEASISHSPLHF. The CDR3 DNA follows: TGTGCCAGCAGTGAAGCCTCGATTTCGCATTCACCCCTCCACTTT. The chain links TRBV2 to TRBJ1-6; D gene uncertain. Looked up from germline, CDR1 is SNHLY and CDR2 is FYNNEI. Trimming took 0 bases from V and 8 from J, leaving 11 bases between them. The CDR3 has 15 amino acids. The complete variable domain, with remaining parts taken from reference TRBV2 and TRBJ1-6, reads EPEVTQTPSHQVTQMGQEVILRCVPISNHLYFYWYRQILGQKVEFLVSFYNNEISEKSEIFDDQFSVERPDGSNFTLKIRSTKLEDSAMYFCASSEASISHSPLHFGNGTRLTVT.

The J gene is TRBJ2-7, the V gene TRBV5-4, with 8 bases fitting TRBD2. Trimming cost V 2 bases and J 2 bases; bases outside gene matches: 3. CDR3 length equals 14 residues. The germline V gene encodes CDR1 SGHNT and CDR2 YYREEE (reference sequence). CDR3 amino acids: CASSLAGETYEQYF. The CDR3 DNA is TGTGCCAGCAGCTTAGCGGGGGAGACCTACGAGCAGTACTTC.

The rearrangement links TRBV28 to TRBJ1-5; D uncertain. The CDR3 is made up of 14 amino acids. Germline V gives CDR1 MDHEN, CDR2 SYDVKM. Trimming cost V 5 bases and J 5 bases, with 13 bases left between them. The CDR3 DNA follows: TGTGCCAGCAGTCGGCAAATGGCTTATCAGCCCCAGCATTTT. Translation: CASSRQMAYQPQHF.

The rearrangement uses TRBV5-1 and TRBJ2-5, with 14 bases aligning to TRBD2. CDR3 length: 18 amino acids. CDR1 and CDR2 (germline): SGHRS, YFSETQ. V lost 3 bases, J lost 4 bases, and 11 bases stayed unmatched. The CDR3 reads CASSSGTSGGASRETQYF. In DNA form, the CDR3 reads TGCGCCAGCAGCTCCGGGACTAGCGGGGGAGCGTCAAGAGAGACCCAGTACTTC.

The V gene is TRBV18, the J gene TRBJ2-7; D might be TRBD1 (5 bases). Per the germline V gene, CDR1 is KGHSH and CDR2 is LQKENI. Trimming took 2 bases from V and 3 from J, leaving 8 bases between them. The CDR3 covers 13 residues. This chain's CDR3 is CASSPGANYEQYF. DNA of the CDR3: TGTGCCAGCTCACCAGGGGCCAACTACGAGCAGTACTTC.

The rearrangement uses TRBV10-2 and TRBJ2-2; possibly TRBD2 for D (6 bases). Germline loops: CDR1 WSHSY, CDR2 SAAADI. V was shortened by 6 bases and J by 1 base, with 6 bases between the two germline ends. This CDR3 comprises 13 residues. The CDR3 loop is CASRGLNTGELFF. The CDR3 DNA is TGCGCCAGCAGGGGACTGAACACCGGGGAGCTGTTTTTT.

V is TRBV5-6 and J is TRBJ2-5; D may be TRBD2 (6 bases). The germline CDR1 and CDR2 sequences are SGHDT and YYEEEE. This CDR3 contains 14 residues. Trimming stripped 2 bases from V and 4 bases from J, with 12 bases between. CDR3 in DNA: TGTGCCAGCAGCTTAGGAATGGGGGGAGAGACCCAGTACTTC. This codes for CASSLGMGGETQYF. The full variable domain, in which reference TRBV5-6 and TRBJ2-5 provide the parts outside the CDR3, is DAGVTQSPTHLIKTRGQQVTLRCSPKSGHDTVSWYQQALGQGPQFIFQYYEEEERQRGNFPDRFSGHQFPNYSSELNVNALLLGDSALYLCASSLGMGGETQYFGPGTRLLVL.